A single T cell receptor (beta chain) is shown here with its context. The authors' processing: Using reference gene primer amplification, nucleated cell counts were estimated. TCRdb keeps only in-frame clones here, not all; method: immunoSEQ multiplex PCR. The DNA gave D and trimming, while V, J and clone size come from that table. The table records about 240,000 clones, about 86% of them present only once. This record comes from a study of blood T cell repertoires in COVID-19. Study as a whole: Acute and convalescent COVID-19 specimens originated in the United States, Italy and Spain. T cells, B-cell-depleted T cells, or PBMCs supplied cDNA or gDNA.

The CDR3 totals 19 residues. Looked up from germline, CDR1 is SGHAT and CDR2 is FQNNGV. V lost 1 base, J lost 1 base, and 12 bases stayed unmatched. The origin of this receptor is a woman older than 75 with acute or convalescent COVID-19. The sample comprised peripheral blood. The chain is built from TRBV11-2 and TRBJ2-5; 10 nucleotides align to TRBD2. The CDR3 coding sequence is TGTGCCAGCAGCTTAGCGCTCCCGGCTAGCGGGGGTATCCAAGAGACCCAGTACTTC. Translated: CASSLALPASGGIQETQYF. Drawing the rest from reference TRBV11-2 and TRBJ2-5, the complete variable domain is EAGVAQSPRYKIIEKRQSVAFWCNPISGHATLYWYQQILGQGPKLLIQFQNNGVVDDSQLPKDRFSAERLKGVDSTLKIQPAKLEDSAVYLCASSLALPASGGIQETQYFGPGTRLLVL.